This is a list of T cell receptor beta chains from one sample in a study of blood T cell repertoires in COVID-19. TCRdb's table, derived via immunoSEQ multiplex PCR, lists solely in-frame clones and lacks some. The sample holds 250,000 to 300,000 clones; roughly 87% are singletons and the top ten take about 1%. Input material: PBMCs or T cells enriched from blood (not recorded which). The receptors derive from a woman aged 25 to 39 who had recovered from COVID-19. CDR3s include the opening cysteine and the closing phenylalanine or tryptophan. A D gene is named only where the DNA matches it firmly. Part of the rows lack a size; the others show once, few, many or a class for expanded clones.

V: TRBV3-1/TRBV3-2; length: 16; J: TRBJ1-3; D: .; size: few; DNA: TGTGCCAGCAGCCAATTTAGAGGGGACTTCGGGAACACCATATATTTT; CDR3: CASSQFRGDFGNTIYF
V: TRBV6-5; length: 14; J: TRBJ2-7; D: TRBD1; size: .; DNA: TGTGCCAGCAGGACAGGGTCTAGCTCCTACGAGCAGTACTTC; CDR3: CASRTGSSSYEQYF
V: TRBV28; length: 15; J: TRBJ1-2; D: .; size: .; DNA: TGTGCCAGCAGTTTGGGGGCAGGGACCAACTATGGCTACACCTTC; CDR3: CASSLGAGTNYGYTF
V: TRBV15; length: 16; J: TRBJ2-1; D: TRBD2; size: .; DNA: TGTGCCACCAGCTTAAGCGGGATGGACTCCTACAATGAGCAGTTCTTC; CDR3: CATSLSGMDSYNEQFF
V: TRBV19; length: 15; J: TRBJ1-2; D: .; size: .; DNA: TGTGCCAGTATACATACCCGCGGGCAAATCTATGGCTACACCTTC; CDR3: CASIHTRGQIYGYTF
V: TRBV7-6; length: 14; J: TRBJ2-1; D: .; size: .; DNA: TGTGCCAGCAGCTCGCCTCACAGGGTTAATGAGCAGTTCTTC; CDR3: CASSSPHRVNEQFF
V: TRBV9; length: 16; J: TRBJ2-3; D: TRBD1; size: .; DNA: TGTGCCAGCAGCGTAGTGGGACAGGGGGCCTTACAAGCGCAGTATTTT; CDR3: CASSVVGQGALQAQYF
V: TRBV7-3; length: 16; J: TRBJ2-1; D: TRBD2; size: .; DNA: TGTGCCAGCAGCTCGGAGCCGGGACTAGACTACAATGAGCAGTTCTTC; CDR3: CASSSEPGLDYNEQFF
V: TRBV6-5; length: 13; J: TRBJ1-2; D: TRBD1; size: .; DNA: TGTGCCAGCAGTTACGGACAGGCCTATGGCTACACCTTC; CDR3: CASSYGQAYGYTF
V: TRBV9; length: 14; J: TRBJ2-4; D: .; size: .; DNA: TGTGCCAGCAGCGTTTCAGTTGCCAAAAACATTCAGTACTTC; CDR3: CASSVSVAKNIQYF
V: TRBV7-9; length: 16; J: TRBJ1-1; D: TRBD1; size: .; DNA: TGTGCCAGCAGCTTAGTGGGGACAGGGGAAGGTACTGAAGCTTTCTTT; CDR3: CASSLVGTGEGTEAFF
V: TRBV19; length: 16; J: TRBJ2-4; D: TRBD2; size: .; DNA: TGTGCCAGTAGTATCGGCTCTAGCGGGAGAATAGACATTCAGTACTTC; CDR3: CASSIGSSGRIDIQYF
V: TRBV11-3; length: 15; J: TRBJ1-6; D: .; size: .; DNA: TGTGCCAGCAGCTTAGGACAGTTCGGTAATTCACCCCTCCACTTT; CDR3: CASSLGQFGNSPLHF
V: TRBV5-1; length: 14; J: TRBJ1-2; D: TRBD1; size: .; DNA: TGCGCCAGCAGCCCGGGACAGGACCTCTATGGCTACACCTTC; CDR3: CASSPGQDLYGYTF
V: TRBV28; length: 11; J: TRBJ1-4; D: .; size: .; DNA: TGTGCCAGCAGTCCAACAGGGCGACTGTTTTTT; CDR3: CASSPTGRLFF
V: TRBV2; length: 15; J: TRBJ2-1; D: .; size: .; DNA: TGTGCCAGCAGTGAAGGCGGGTTGATCTACAATGAGCAGTTCTTC; CDR3: CASSEGGLIYNEQFF
V: TRBV7-5; length: 16; J: TRBJ2-1; D: .; size: .; DNA: TGTGTCAGAAGCCGATTAACAGGGGGCGTTTGCAATGAGCAGTTCTTC; CDR3: CVRSRLTGGVCNEQFF
V: TRBV28; length: 14; J: TRBJ2-3; D: .; size: .; DNA: TGTGCCAGCAGAGGGGTGCCCCTCCCAGATACGCAGTATTTT; CDR3: CASRGVPLPDTQYF
V: TRBV7-2; length: 16; J: TRBJ1-2; D: TRBD1; size: .; DNA: TGTGCCAGCAGCCCCCGACAGGGAATGGGGGGCTATGGCTACACCTTC; CDR3: CASSPRQGMGGYGYTF
V: TRBV11-3; length: 14; J: TRBJ2-1; D: TRBD2; size: .; DNA: TGTGCCAGCAGCTTAGGCGGGAGTCGGGATGAGCAGTTCTTC; CDR3: CASSLGGSRDEQFF
V: TRBV5-1; length: 11; J: TRBJ2-5; D: TRBD1; size: .; DNA: TGCGCCAGCTTTAACAGGGGAGCCCAGTACTTC; CDR3: CASFNRGAQYF
V: TRBV6-2/TRBV6-3; length: 17; J: TRBJ2-7; D: TRBD1; size: .; DNA: TGTGCCAGCAGTTACCCCACCTCGGGGACAGGGACTTTTGGGCAGTACTTC; CDR3: CASSYPTSGTGTFGQYF